This paragraph reports one T cell receptor (beta chain). Its binding antigen is unknown. Per-nucleotide qualities are absent, and no much larger clonotype sits a single base away. This entry comes from a study of shared clonotypes between healthy human individuals (dated by TCRdb to the early 2020s). About the full investigation: The cohort included a few men and a couple of women between 18 and 49 years of age. For each donor, CD4 naive and CD4 memory were each given three plates, CD8 naive was given two plates, and CD8 memory was given one plate. Blood TCR repertoires of about 5 healthy adults were deeply sequenced to estimate repertoire size and the extent of clonotype sharing between individuals. Libraries were prepared and TCR repertoires were sequenced by different laboratories using diverse techniques, in order to increase sequencing depth and limit assay-specific biases. Each donor's leukapheresis produced roughly between roughly 0.85 and 10 billion PBMCs.

Using the deep immunoSEQ assay, TCR CDR3 regions were amplified from genomic DNA by multiplex PCR. Genomic DNA extracted from each cell subset was distributed evenly over all wells of several immunoSEQ 96-well plates, and each plate served as one replicate. Each replicate PCR for sorted subsets received around 210 ng genomic DNA, equal to about 30,000 T cell genomes. The purified libraries were quantified using a Qubit 3.0 fluorometer, sized with a Bioanalyzer 2100, and then quantified again using the KAPA Library Quantification kit. A separate single-read 150-cycle Illumina NextSeq 550 flow cell was used to sequence each immunoSEQ 96-well plate. In the source study's methods: Because the immunoSEQ output held only junctional sequences and lacked quality scores, the filtering could not match the filtering applied to full-length reads. To assign V/J genes and CDR3, sequences were annotated against IMGT germline references using PyIR, a Python wrapper for IgBLAST v1.9. Reads were filtered out if the reads had weak V/J assignments (E-value above 1e-6), no CDR3, stop codons, out-of-frame junctions, or ambiguous translated residues. V3J clonotypes were defined as sequences sharing an identical inferred V gene, J gene, and CDR3 amino acid sequence. Percentage overlap between repertoires was calculated by dividing the number of shared unique clonotypes by the size of the smaller repertoire. Repertoire richness was assessed with RTK rarefaction, the Chao1 estimator, and Recon v2.1 estimates of unobserved clonotypes. OLGA was used to compute generation probabilities for all TCRbeta clonotypes that the gDNA method yielded from a few donors. What TCRdb holds here is the immuneACCESS table cut down to in-frame rearrangements. Part of the clones is not present; checked against another copy, under half of the missing clones reflect an unresolved V gene, and the others are unexplained. Clone size and V and J calls were adopted from that table, with D and trimming inferred from the DNA. The sample table records millions of clones; approximately 95% of these occur just once. The biggest ten clones account for 0.1% to 0.15% of the sample.

The research as a whole found: Even with the large sequencing depth, rarefaction of the sorted-subset datasets indicated that sequencing was incomplete. Estimated clonotype richness was generally larger for naive than for memory subsets. Sharing across a few donors was observed for 5% to 6.5% of naive CD4, less than 4% of naive CD8, over 2% of memory CD4, and over 0.3% of memory CD8 clonotypes. Based on pairwise subsampling, the degree of clonotype sharing among donors was expected to be affected by sequencing depth. Higher generation probabilities were observed for clonotypes shared by all four sorted-subset donors than for non-shared clonotypes. The small number of donors limited the genetic and exposure-history diversity represented. Only blood was sampled, and tissue TCR repertoires likely differ from those in blood.

Spanning cysteine to phenylalanine, the CDR3 consists of 13 amino acids. The sequence is cut down to CDR3 DNA, 39 bases in frame from base 1. For CDR1 and CDR2, the germline V gene lists SGHAT and FQNNGV. At the junction V is shortened by 6 bases and J by 3 bases, with 9 bases in between. Healthy HIV-negative adults with no recently reported acute infections or vaccinations were included as donors. Every donor was a Caucasian adult residing in Nashville, Tennessee, USA. CD4+ T cells were enriched by magnetic negative selection; naive cells were then positively selected on CD45RA, and the negative fraction formed the memory subset. Blood was obtained by leukapheresis, after which PBMCs were separated by Ficoll-Histopaque density gradient centrifugation and cryopreserved in liquid nitrogen vapor phase. Analytical flow cytometry was used to check the purity and quantity of each magnetically sorted T cell population. Genomic DNA was isolated from every sorted fraction and measured by UV absorbance on a Nanodrop 2000c.

The sequence is built from TRBV11-2 and TRBJ1-3; the D gene remains uncertain. This TCR came from a man aged 18 to 30 in good health. Sequencing was carried out using naive CD4+ T cells sorted from blood. In light of the paper, this sample's cell subset or site label describes: CD45RA+ positively selected. DNA sequence: TGTGCCAGCAGTATAACAGATGGAAACACCATATATTTT. Translation gives CASSITDGNTIYF. Where the CDR3 stops, the reference TRBV11-2 and TRBJ1-3 genes take over; the full variable domain is EAGVAQSPRYKIIEKRQSVAFWCNPISGHATLYWYQQILGQGPKLLIQFQNNGVVDDSQLPKDRFSAERLKGVDSTLKIQPAKLEDSAVYLCASSITDGNTIYFGEGSWLTVV.